The present entry profiles one T cell receptor (beta chain) with its context. The target of this receptor is not known. No much larger clone is present one base from it, and per-base qualities are unavailable. The sample is drawn from a study of cytomegalovirus exposure and HLA in healthy donors (dated by TCRdb to the late 2010s). The study in broad terms: In an earlier analysis of 587 of the donors, about 270 Gb of sequence data and 117 million unique TCR beta sequences from some 170 million T cells were reported. An early release that covered fewer than 750 HLA-typed donors contained approximately 300 gigabases of sequencing data and tens of millions of unique TCR sequences. Of the roughly 430 genotyped donors, 81% fell in the genetic ancestry cluster associated with self-reported Caucasian donors. The aim of the study was to test whether cataloging public T cell receptors could identify signatures of past pathogen exposure. Using immunosequencing, the study profiled T cell repertoires from roughly 650 subjects and related those repertoires to cytomegalovirus serostatus. A separate validation cohort of more than 100 different subjects was used in addition to the roughly 700-subject first cohort. To predict cytomegalovirus infection status, the study brought together high-throughput TCR immunosequencing, statistical association of individual TCRs with disease status, and machine learning. To study patterns of TCR occurrence, a later analysis re-analyzed previously published TCR beta repertoires from around 670 donors and added high-resolution HLA genotyping. The later analysis used no new phenotypic data to find candidate immune exposures, relying instead on TCR beta sequences and their occurrence across donors. To decide whether each TCR beta V gene segment behaved as functional or pseudogenic, an earlier analysis of 587 of the donors relied on high-throughput TCR beta sequencing. Alongside the repertoire data, information on donor age, sex, ethnicity and CMV serostatus was compiled. A later genetic analysis used genome-wide SNP genotypes for about three fifths of the roughly 700 donors, treating that subset as a discovery cohort. All discovery cohort repertoires had been generated using a single sequencing platform. HLA typing included class I and class II loci at four-digit resolution. Typing coverage differed by locus: A, B, C, DRB1 and DQB1 were typed in roughly 620-630 donors, DQA1 in 500 to 550, DPA1 in some 570, and DPB1 in just under 490. Several DR-DQ haplotypes were treated as single units for association and clustering because of strong linkage in the cohort. Among some 400 genotyped donors of the cohort, an average of about 220,000 unique TCR beta nucleotide sequences was sequenced per donor, of which about 18% were non-productive. Broader findings and caveats from the paper: Because HLA typing was unavailable for some donors at each locus, only the typed subset was used in association tests. According to a later analysis, TCR association rates differed among HLA loci, with DRB1 alleles showing the most associated TCRs and HLA-C alleles showing the fewest. In the study, 150 to 200 TCR beta chains were listed as associated with cytomegalovirus. The sequencing pipeline was judged likely to have produced a cluster of highly shared sequence variants as a technical artifact. This cohort had only TCR beta chains sequenced, and the lack of alpha or paired-chain data limited which features could be detected. A later analysis reported that several top co-occurrence clusters appeared linked to parvovirus B19, influenza, CMV and Epstein-Barr virus. Presence/absence analyses assumed roughly uniform sequencing depth across donors, an assumption that may not hold. The earlier analysis of approximately 560 of the donors excluded roughly 17 rarely observed V segments, including chromosome 9 orphons, because counts were too low. V-gene and J-gene trimming of TCR beta chains was associated with a missense DCLRE1C variant in a later genetic analysis, and the association was replicated in an independent cohort. Immune exposure information for the cohort was limited to CMV serostatus. The 87-base-pair reads could not distinguish some IMGT-functional V segments, including TRBV6-2 and TRBV6-3, so those segments were excluded. The authors suggested that the approach could potentially be generalized to other disease states and immunological phenotypes. In both the original and validation cohorts, the classifier was reported to diagnose cytomegalovirus status with high specificity and sensitivity. According to a later analysis, most CMV-associated TCR beta chains appeared to be HLA-restricted, and the HLA associations seemed to be driven largely by CMV exposure. Three of the identified cytomegalovirus-associated TCR beta chains were confirmed in vitro to be specific for cytomegalovirus antigens. While some public TCRs were present in many individuals, most TCR sequences turned up only very rarely across donors. Correlated functional status among segregating V segments might be attributable to linkage disequilibrium, but an unknown experimental factor could not be ruled out. An earlier analysis of approximately 590 of the donors showed that most TCR beta V segments appeared in productive rearrangements either about 87% or about 30% of the time, which broadly matched IMGT annotations. A further reported finding was that TCR beta sequences accurately predicted the HLA-A and HLA-B alleles for most subjects in the first cohort. According to a later genetic analysis, donors in an Asian-associated ancestry cluster had fewer N-insertions in productive TCRs than the approximately 670-donor mean. A later analysis found that HLA-associated TCR beta chains were more clonally expanded and had lower generation probabilities than equally common non-associated chains. Strong co-occurrence of HLA alleles, especially DR and DQ, made assigning TCR associations to individual alleles difficult. Specific HLA alleles were associated with 18,000 or so TCR beta sequences at a false discovery rate of 0.05 in a later analysis.

At the junction V is shortened by 3 bases and J by 1 base, with 9 bases in between. The CDR3 goes from the cysteine to the phenylalanine over 14 residues. The DNA shown is the 42-base CDR3, in frame from base 1. Sequences SEHNR (CDR1) and FQNEAQ (CDR2) are obtained from the germline V gene (reference sequence). Preparation of the library involved the immunoSEQ multiplex PCR assay. For the multiplex PCR, a mixture combining 60 forward primers for TCR Vbeta segments and 13 reverse primers for TCR Jbeta segments was used. The CDR3 region of rearranged TCR beta genes was amplified from genomic DNA with a multiplex PCR assay. The amplified TCR beta libraries were sequenced on the Illumina HiSeq System as 87-base-pair reads. In the original analysis: In a later analysis, about 80 million unique TCR beta chains were counted across the 500 to 700 repertoires, and roughly 11 million of these chains were shared by at least two donors. Raw reads were error-corrected and collapsed into unique sequences with a nearest-neighbor algorithm that merged closely related sequences to remove PCR and sequencing errors. CDR3 sequences were aligned to IMGT reference sequences to assign V, D and J gene segments. For a sequence to be retained, a match of at least six nucleotides to both a V gene segment and a J gene segment was required. A rearrangement counted as productive if the CDR3 had no stop codons and remained in frame with V and J, and every other rearrangement counted as non-productive. Following IMGT convention, CDR3 was defined as the stretch from the second conserved V-encoded cysteine up to the conserved J-encoded phenylalanine. In an earlier analysis of 550 to 650 of the donors, sequences lacking an unambiguous match to a single V gene segment were excluded. An earlier analysis of several hundred of the donors called V segments functional above 56.7% productive rearrangements and segregating when the between-donor standard deviation exceeded 5%. A statistical classification framework was built for diagnosing cytomegalovirus status from the catalog of TCR beta chain sequences. V and J gene assignment, in a later analysis, came from comparing TCR nucleotide sequences with IMGT/GENE-DB human TR gene sequences. A later analysis assigned CDR3 sequences and most-parsimonious VDJ recombination scenarios with the TCRdist pipeline. A later analysis defined each TCR beta chain by its CDR3 amino acid sequence plus V-gene family, and excluded reads lacking a unique V-gene family. To address suspected cross-contamination and a sequencing artifact, a later analysis removed several hundred highly shared, low-generation-probability nucleotide sequences. For each public chain, a later analysis derived a clonal expansion index from normalized ranks of inferred template counts within each repertoire. In a later analysis, generation probabilities were computed using a VDJ recombination model fitted to out-of-frame rearrangements, and the results were checked against IGoR. In a later analysis, TCR-TCR, TCR-HLA and TCR-CMV co-occurrence was scored with hypergeometric tests, and a repertoire-size bias correction was applied to TCR pairs. In a later analysis, false discovery rates were estimated by permuting HLA or CMV assignments 20 times. In a later analysis, co-occurring TCRs were grouped using DBSCAN, with TCRdist sequence similarity added in when clustering inside HLA-allele-positive subsets. Repertoires with fewer than 30,000 or more than 120,000 public chains were left out of co-occurrence clustering, as were about 5 repertoires with anomalous nucleotide sharing. The clones in this table, taken by TCRdb from immuneACCESS, are in-frame only. Not every clone is retained; where verified, under half of the shortfall comes from an unresolved V gene, and the cause of the rest is unknown. The V and J calls and clone size come from that table; D and trimming were worked out from the DNA. This sample comprises roughly 220,000 clones, more than 60% of them detected only once. The leading ten clones occupy around 1.7% of the sample.

In total, roughly 710 healthy bone marrow donors made up the cohort. All cohort members were sampled while nominally healthy, although unrecorded immune exposures were likely present. The donor was CMV seronegative and was included in the group of over 300 seronegative cohort members. A peripheral blood sample was provided by each donor, and peripheral blood mononuclear cells were used for TCR beta sequencing. The Qiagen DNeasy Blood Extraction Kit was used to extract genomic DNA from the blood cell samples. The rearrangement combines TRBV7-9 with TRBJ1-1, and possibly TRBD1, on 6 matching bases. This receptor was taken from a man between 45 and 60 years old in good health and CMV-seronegative. What was sequenced was PBMCs. The CDR3 protein: CASSLGAANTEAFF. The bases read TGTGCCAGCAGCTTGGGGGCAGCGAACACTGAAGCTTTCTTT.